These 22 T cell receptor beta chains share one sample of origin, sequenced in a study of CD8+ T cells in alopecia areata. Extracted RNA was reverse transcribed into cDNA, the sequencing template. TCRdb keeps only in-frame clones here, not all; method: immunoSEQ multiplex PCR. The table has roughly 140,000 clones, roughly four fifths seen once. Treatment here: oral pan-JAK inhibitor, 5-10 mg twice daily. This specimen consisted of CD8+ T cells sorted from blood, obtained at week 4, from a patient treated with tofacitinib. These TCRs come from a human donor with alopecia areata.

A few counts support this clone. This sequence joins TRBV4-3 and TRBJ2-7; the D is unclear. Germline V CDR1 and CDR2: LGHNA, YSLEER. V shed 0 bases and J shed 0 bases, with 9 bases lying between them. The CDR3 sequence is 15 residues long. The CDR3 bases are TGCGCCAGCAGCCAAGATTCCTCCCTCTCCTACGAGCAGTACTTC. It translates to CASSQDSSLSYEQYF.

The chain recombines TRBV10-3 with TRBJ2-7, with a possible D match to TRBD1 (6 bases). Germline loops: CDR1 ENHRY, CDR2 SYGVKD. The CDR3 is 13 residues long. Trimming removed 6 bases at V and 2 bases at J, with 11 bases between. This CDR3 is CAISVDRPYEQYF. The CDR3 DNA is TGTGCCATCAGCGTGGACAGACCCTACGAGCAGTACTTC.

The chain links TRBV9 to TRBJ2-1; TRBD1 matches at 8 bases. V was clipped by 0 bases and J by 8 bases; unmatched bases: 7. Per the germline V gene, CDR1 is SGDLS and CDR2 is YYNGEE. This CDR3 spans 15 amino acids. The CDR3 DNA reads TGTGCCAGCAGCGTAGAAGGGACAGGTTACGATGAGCAGTTCTTC. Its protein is CASSVEGTGYDEQFF.

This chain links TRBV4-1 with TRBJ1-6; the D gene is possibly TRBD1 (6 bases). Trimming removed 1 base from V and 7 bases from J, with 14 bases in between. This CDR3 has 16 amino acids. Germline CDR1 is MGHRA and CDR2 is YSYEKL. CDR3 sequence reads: CASSQGVEQGNSPLHF. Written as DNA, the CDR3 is TGCGCCAGCAGCCAAGGGGTGGAACAGGGAAATTCACCCCTCCACTTT.

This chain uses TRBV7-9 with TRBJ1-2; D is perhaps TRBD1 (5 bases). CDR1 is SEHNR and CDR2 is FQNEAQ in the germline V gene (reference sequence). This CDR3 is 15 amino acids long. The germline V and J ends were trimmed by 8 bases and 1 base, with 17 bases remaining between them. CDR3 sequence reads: CASAPPQGDNYGYTF. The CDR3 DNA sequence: TGTGCCAGCGCCCCACCCCAGGGAGATAACTATGGCTACACCTTC.

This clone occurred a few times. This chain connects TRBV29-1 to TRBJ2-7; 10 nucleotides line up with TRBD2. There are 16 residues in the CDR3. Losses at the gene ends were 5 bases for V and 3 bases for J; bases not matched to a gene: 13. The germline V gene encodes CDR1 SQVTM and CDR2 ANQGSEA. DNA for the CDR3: TGCAGCGTTTTAGGGAAACCGGGGACTAGCGACTACGAGCAGTACTTC. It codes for CSVLGKPGTSDYEQYF.

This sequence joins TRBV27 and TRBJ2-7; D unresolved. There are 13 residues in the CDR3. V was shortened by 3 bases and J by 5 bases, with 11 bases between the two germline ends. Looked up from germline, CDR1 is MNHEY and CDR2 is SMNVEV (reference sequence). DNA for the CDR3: TGTGCCAGCAGTTTGTATAGGGAAGACGAGCAGTACTTC. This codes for CASSLYREDEQYF.

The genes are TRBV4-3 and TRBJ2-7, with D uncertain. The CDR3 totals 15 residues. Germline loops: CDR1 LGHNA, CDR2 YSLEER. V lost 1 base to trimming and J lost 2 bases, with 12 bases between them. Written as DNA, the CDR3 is TGCGCCAGCAGCCAAGGCACAGACCGTCCCTACGAGCAGTACTTC. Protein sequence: CASSQGTDRPYEQYF.

The CDR3 DNA is TGTGCCAGCACGGACGGGTTCTCTGGGGCCAACGTCCTGACTTTC. As protein: CASTDGFSGANVLTF. This chain connects TRBV18 to TRBJ2-6; D is undetermined. With 8 bases removed from V and 0 bases from J, the gap between germline ends came to 11 bases. In germline, CDR1 is KGHSH, CDR2 LQKENI. The CDR3 loop spans 15 amino acids.

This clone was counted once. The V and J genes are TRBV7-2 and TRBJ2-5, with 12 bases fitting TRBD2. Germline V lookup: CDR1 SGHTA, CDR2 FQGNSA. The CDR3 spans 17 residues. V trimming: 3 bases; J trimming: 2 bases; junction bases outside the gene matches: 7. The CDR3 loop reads CASSLRLAGDRQETQYF. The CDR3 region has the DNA TGTGCCAGCAGCTTGAGACTAGCGGGGGACCGACAAGAGACCCAGTACTTC.

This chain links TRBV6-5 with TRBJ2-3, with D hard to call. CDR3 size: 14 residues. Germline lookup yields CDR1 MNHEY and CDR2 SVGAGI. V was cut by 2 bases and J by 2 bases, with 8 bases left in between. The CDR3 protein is CASSYQSSTDTQYF. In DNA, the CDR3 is TGTGCCAGCAGTTACCAATCTTCCACAGATACGCAGTATTTT.

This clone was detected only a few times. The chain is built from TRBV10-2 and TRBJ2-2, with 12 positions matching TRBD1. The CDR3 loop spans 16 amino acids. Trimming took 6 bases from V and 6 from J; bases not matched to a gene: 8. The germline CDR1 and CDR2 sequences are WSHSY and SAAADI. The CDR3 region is CASRTGTGGLAGELFF. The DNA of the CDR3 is TGCGCCAGCAGGACGGGGACAGGGGGCCTGGCCGGGGAGCTGTTTTTT.

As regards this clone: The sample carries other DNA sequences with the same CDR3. The CDR3 nucleotides are TGTGCCAGCAGCCTCTCGGGAGGTCAAGAGACCCAGTACTTC. Encoded protein: CASSLSGGQETQYF. The V and J genes are TRBV7-9 and TRBJ2-5, with 7 nucleotides matching TRBD2. Germline V gene sequence: CDR1 SEHNR, CDR2 FQNEAQ (reference sequence). V lost 5 bases to trimming and J lost 2 bases; unmatched junction nucleotides: 5. The length of the CDR3 is 14 residues.

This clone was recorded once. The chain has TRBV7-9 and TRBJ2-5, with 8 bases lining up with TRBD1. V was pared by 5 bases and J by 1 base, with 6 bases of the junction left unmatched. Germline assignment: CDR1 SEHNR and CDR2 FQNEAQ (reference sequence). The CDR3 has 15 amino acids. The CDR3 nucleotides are TGTGCCAGCAGCCCGCGGGACAGGCCCCAAGAGACCCAGTACTTC. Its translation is CASSPRDRPQETQYF.

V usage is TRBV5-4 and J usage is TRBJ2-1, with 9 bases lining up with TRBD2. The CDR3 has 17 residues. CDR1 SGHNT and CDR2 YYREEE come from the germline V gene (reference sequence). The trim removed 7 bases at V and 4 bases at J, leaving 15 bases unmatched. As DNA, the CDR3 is TGTGCCAGCGGATCGACTCATAGCGGGGGCCGATACAATGAGCAGTTCTTC. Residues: CASGSTHSGGRYNEQFF.

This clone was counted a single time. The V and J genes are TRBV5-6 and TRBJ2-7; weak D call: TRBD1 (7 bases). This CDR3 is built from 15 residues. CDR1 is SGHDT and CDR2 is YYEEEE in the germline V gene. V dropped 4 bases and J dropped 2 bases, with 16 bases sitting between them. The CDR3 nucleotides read TGTGCCAGCAGCCCCCCAGGGGGGTCAGCCTACGAGCAGTACTTC. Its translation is CASSPPGGSAYEQYF.

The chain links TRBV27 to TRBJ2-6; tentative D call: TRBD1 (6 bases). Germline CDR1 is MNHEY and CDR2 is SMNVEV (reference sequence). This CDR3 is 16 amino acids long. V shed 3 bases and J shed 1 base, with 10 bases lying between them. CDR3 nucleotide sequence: TGTGCCAGCAGTTTGACTCAGGGGTCTGGGGCCAACGTCCTGACTTTC. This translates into CASSLTQGSGANVLTF. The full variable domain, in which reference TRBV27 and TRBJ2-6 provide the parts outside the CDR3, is EAQVTQNPRYLITVTGKKLTVTCSQNMNHEYMSWYRQDPGLGLRQIYYSMNVEVTDKGDVPEGYKVSRKEKRNFPLILESPSPNQTSLYFCASSLTQGSGANVLTFGAGSRLTVL.

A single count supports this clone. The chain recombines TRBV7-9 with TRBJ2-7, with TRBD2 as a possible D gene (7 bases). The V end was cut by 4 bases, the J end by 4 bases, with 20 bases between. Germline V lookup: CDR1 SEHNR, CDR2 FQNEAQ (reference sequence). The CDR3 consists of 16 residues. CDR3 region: CASSYLGEGRGYEQYF. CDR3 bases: TGTGCCAGCAGCTACCTGGGAGAGGGGAGGGGGTACGAGCAGTACTTC.

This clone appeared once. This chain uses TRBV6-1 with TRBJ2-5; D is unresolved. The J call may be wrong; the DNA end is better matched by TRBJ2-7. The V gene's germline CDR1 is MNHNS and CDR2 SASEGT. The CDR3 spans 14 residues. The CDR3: CASSDLDREYEQYF. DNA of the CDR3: TGTGCCAGCAGTGACTTGGACCGAGAATACGAGCAGTACTTC.

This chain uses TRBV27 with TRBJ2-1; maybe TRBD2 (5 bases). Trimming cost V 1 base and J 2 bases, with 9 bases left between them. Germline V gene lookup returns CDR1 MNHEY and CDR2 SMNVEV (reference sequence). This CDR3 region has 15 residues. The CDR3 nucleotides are TGTGCCAGCAGTTTATATGGACTCCCCTACAATGAGCAGTTCTTC. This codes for CASSLYGLPYNEQFF.

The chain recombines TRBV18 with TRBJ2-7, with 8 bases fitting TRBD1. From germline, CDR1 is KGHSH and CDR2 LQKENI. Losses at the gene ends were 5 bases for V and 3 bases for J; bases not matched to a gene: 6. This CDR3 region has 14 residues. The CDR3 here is CASSVRTGIYEQYF. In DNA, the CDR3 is TGTGCCAGCTCAGTTCGGACAGGGATCTACGAGCAGTACTTC.

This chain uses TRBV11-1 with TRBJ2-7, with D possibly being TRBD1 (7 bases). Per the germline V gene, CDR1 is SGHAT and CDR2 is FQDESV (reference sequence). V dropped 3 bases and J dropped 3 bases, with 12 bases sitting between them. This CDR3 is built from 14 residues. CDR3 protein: CASSFAGQSYEQYF. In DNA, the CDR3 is TGTGCCAGCAGCTTCGCGGGACAGAGCTACGAGCAGTACTTC.